The 7 T cell receptor beta chains in this list originate from one sample, sequenced in a study of regulatory T cells in long-lasting Graves disease. Library construction for TCR beta used iRepertoire HTBI primers and Arm-PCR of CDR3 regions. From the multiplex PCR reads, TCRdb called clonotypes with MiXCR, one entry per CDR3 protein. Of some 220,000 distinct CDR3 sequences in the sample, roughly a fifth were seen once. Regarding time point: newly diagnosed GD, antithyroid drugs for less than 3 months. The TCR library was made from RNA extracted from PBMCs. The same sample was also studied in work on T cells in Graves' hyperthyroidism and ophthalmopathy.

The sample was peripheral blood mononuclear cells (PBMCs), taken at new diagnosis, from a patient treated with antithyroid drugs. All receptors come from a woman between 25 and 40 years old with Graves disease.

This clonotype was seen ten or more times. The CDR3 spells CASSLRRGGYGYTF. DNA for the CDR3: TGTGCCAGCAGTTTACGCAGGGGAGGCTATGGCTACACCTTC. V gene TRBV28 combines with J gene TRBJ1-2, with D perhaps matching TRBD1 (6 bases). The V gene lost 2 bases and the J gene lost 4 bases, with 11 bases spanning the gap. The V gene's germline CDR1 is MDHEN and CDR2 SYDVKM. The CDR3 consists of 14 residues.

This clonotype was seen ten or more times. The genes are TRBV6-1 and TRBJ2-1; D call uncertain. CDR1 and CDR2 (germline): MNHNS, SASEGT. The germline V and J ends were trimmed by 7 bases and 1 base, with 14 bases remaining between them. The CDR3 has 15 residues. The CDR3: CASTNALVSYNEQFF. The CDR3 DNA is TGTGCCAGCACTAACGCTTTGGTTTCCTACAATGAGCAGTTCTTC.

Many counts were recorded for this clonotype. J is TRBJ2-7 and V is TRBV28, with 7 positions matching TRBD1. The CDR3 has 15 amino acids. Trimming took 6 bases from V and 1 from J; bases not matched to a gene: 9. CDR1 and CDR2 (germline): MDHEN, SYDVKM. The CDR3 nucleotides are TGTGCCAGCAGCACGCGACAGGGCCCTTCCTACGAGCAGTACTTC. Amino acid sequence: CASSTRQGPSYEQYF.

This clonotype turned up a few times. J is TRBJ2-1 and V is TRBV7-8; D not certain. CDR3 length: 15 amino acids. Germline loops: CDR1 SGHVS, CDR2 FQNEAQ. V lost 4 bases and J lost 0, with 10 bases in between. The CDR3 DNA reads as TGTGCCAGCAGCTCCCCAACCTACTCCTACAATGAGCAGTTCTTC. Its translation: CASSSPTYSYNEQFF.

This chain connects TRBV11-3 to TRBJ1-1, with 10 bases identical to TRBD1. There are 15 residues in the CDR3. V gave up 6 bases and J gave up 1 base; unmatched junction bases: 5. The germline gives CDR1 SGHNT, CDR2 YENEEA. The CDR3 DNA reads TGTGCCAGCAGTGAAAGGACAGGGGGGAACACTGAAGCTTTCTTT. Translating gives CASSERTGGNTEAFF.

About this clonotype itself: Just one base apart from a much larger clone, this may be a read error. The chain employs TRBV9 and TRBJ1-4; no reliable D call. Germline V gives CDR1 SGDLS, CDR2 YYNGEE. The CDR3 contains 14 residues. This chain's CDR3 is CARSVASEVGKLFF. The CDR3 nucleotides are TGTGCCAGAAGCGTAGCTTCTGAGGTGGGAAAACTGTTTTTT.

This clonotype was observed many times. The CDR3 nucleotides are TGTGCCAGCAGTCCCCTTATAGCAGGGTATTTGGATGAGCAGTTCTTC. This encodes CASSPLIAGYLDEQFF. The chain joins TRBV28 to TRBJ2-1; TRBD1 might be the D (5 bases). Germline V gives CDR1 MDHEN, CDR2 SYDVKM. Trimming removed 5 bases at V and 8 bases at J, with 22 bases between. The CDR3 runs to 16 residues.